These T cell receptor beta chains were read from a single sample in a study of blood T cell repertoires in COVID-19. Profiled with immunoSEQ multiplex PCR; TCRdb holds only in-frame clones, not every one. The table records approximately 210,000 clones, about 80% of them present only once. Sequenced sample: peripheral blood. Every receptor here comes from a woman over 75 with COVID-19, enrolled during active disease. CDR3s include the opening cysteine and the closing phenylalanine or tryptophan. The D gene is left open where the match is weak. For some rows the clone size is stated as once, few or many, or as a class when expanded; others skip it.

v_call: TRBV5-6
d_call: -
j_call: TRBJ1-2
clone_size: -
cdr3_aa: CASSFAGVNYGYTF
cdr3_nt: TGTGCCAGCAGCTTTGCGGGGGTTAACTATGGCTACACCTTC

v_call: TRBV3-1/TRBV3-2
d_call: -
j_call: TRBJ1-1
clone_size: -
cdr3_aa: CASTATGNTEAFF
cdr3_nt: TGTGCCAGCACCGCGACTGGGAACACTGAAGCTTTCTTT

v_call: TRBV5-1
d_call: -
j_call: TRBJ1-2
clone_size: -
cdr3_aa: CASSREGRGFTF
cdr3_nt: TGCGCCAGCAGTCGGGAGGGGCGCGGCTTCACCTTC

v_call: TRBV6-5
d_call: -
j_call: TRBJ1-6
clone_size: -
cdr3_aa: CASSYERSSYNSPLHF
cdr3_nt: TGTGCCAGCAGCTACGAACGGAGCTCCTATAATTCACCCCTCCACTTT

v_call: TRBV5-1
d_call: -
j_call: TRBJ1-1
clone_size: -
cdr3_aa: CASSASGDTEAFF
cdr3_nt: TGCGCCAGCAGCGCCTCAGGGGACACTGAAGCTTTCTTT

v_call: TRBV6-2/TRBV6-3
d_call: -
j_call: TRBJ2-7
clone_size: -
cdr3_aa: CASSSFGYPNEQYF
cdr3_nt: TGTGCCAGCAGTTCCTTCGGGTACCCGAACGAGCAGTACTTC

v_call: TRBV5-1
d_call: TRBD2
j_call: TRBJ2-7
clone_size: -
cdr3_aa: CASSPRLAGGPGEQYF
cdr3_nt: TGCGCCAGCAGCCCACGACTAGCGGGGGGGCCAGGAGAGCAGTACTTC

v_call: TRBV5-4
d_call: TRBD2
j_call: TRBJ2-3
clone_size: -
cdr3_aa: CASSQGTSGEDTQYF
cdr3_nt: TGTGCCAGCAGCCAAGGAACTAGCGGAGAAGATACGCAGTATTTT

v_call: TRBV4-1
d_call: TRBD2
j_call: TRBJ2-3
clone_size: -
cdr3_aa: CASSPYGTSGSADTQYF
cdr3_nt: TGCGCCAGCAGCCCCTACGGGACTAGCGGGAGTGCAGATACGCAGTATTTT

v_call: TRBV5-1
d_call: -
j_call: TRBJ2-2
clone_size: -
cdr3_aa: CASRPADGISTGELFF
cdr3_nt: TGCGCCAGCAGACCCGCAGATGGCATATCCACCGGGGAGCTGTTTTTT

v_call: TRBV9
d_call: -
j_call: TRBJ2-1
clone_size: -
cdr3_aa: CASSPLTAYNEQFF
cdr3_nt: TGTGCCAGCAGCCCCCTGACAGCCTACAATGAGCAGTTCTTC

v_call: TRBV18
d_call: -
j_call: TRBJ1-4
clone_size: -
cdr3_aa: CASSPRTKDGEKLFF
cdr3_nt: TGTGCCAGCTCACCACGGACTAAAGATGGTGAAAAACTGTTTTTT

v_call: TRBV15
d_call: TRBD1
j_call: TRBJ2-1
clone_size: -
cdr3_aa: CATSRNRGTYNEQFF
cdr3_nt: TGTGCCACCAGCAGAAACAGGGGGACTTACAATGAGCAGTTCTTC

v_call: TRBV6-1
d_call: -
j_call: TRBJ2-3
clone_size: few
cdr3_aa: CASSDSRTKEYF
cdr3_nt: TGTGCCAGCAGTGATTCTAGGACTAAGGAGTATTTT

v_call: TRBV29-1
d_call: TRBD2
j_call: TRBJ2-1
clone_size: -
cdr3_aa: CSVEDGGGNSYNEQFF
cdr3_nt: TGCAGCGTTGAAGACGGCGGGGGTAACTCCTACAATGAGCAGTTCTTC

v_call: TRBV5-6
d_call: -
j_call: TRBJ1-2
clone_size: -
cdr3_aa: CASSPGGTGYTF
cdr3_nt: TGTGCCAGCTCGCCGGGAGGGACCGGCTACACCTTC

v_call: TRBV6-1
d_call: -
j_call: TRBJ2-3
clone_size: -
cdr3_aa: CASSEAQGSVDTQYF
cdr3_nt: TGTGCCAGCAGTGAAGCGCAGGGTTCGGTTGATACGCAGTATTTT

v_call: TRBV9
d_call: -
j_call: TRBJ1-2
clone_size: -
cdr3_aa: CASSQTGGDYGYTF
cdr3_nt: TGTGCCAGCAGCCAGACCGGGGGGGACTATGGCTACACCTTC

v_call: TRBV28
d_call: TRBD1
j_call: TRBJ1-5
clone_size: -
cdr3_aa: CASRTGFFPQHF
cdr3_nt: TGTGCCAGCAGGACAGGGTTTTTCCCCCAGCATTTT

v_call: TRBV19
d_call: -
j_call: TRBJ1-6
clone_size: -
cdr3_aa: CASSMVGSYNSPLHF
cdr3_nt: TGTGCCAGTAGTATGGTCGGGTCCTATAATTCACCCCTCCACTTT

v_call: TRBV6-6
d_call: -
j_call: TRBJ1-5
clone_size: -
cdr3_aa: CASIQGLGQPQHF
cdr3_nt: TGTGCCAGCATCCAGGGGTTAGGTCAGCCCCAGCATTTT

v_call: TRBV19
d_call: -
j_call: TRBJ1-1
clone_size: -
cdr3_aa: CASSWPNTEAFF
cdr3_nt: TGTGCCAGTAGCTGGCCCAACACTGAAGCTTTCTTT

v_call: TRBV5-1
d_call: -
j_call: TRBJ2-1
clone_size: -
cdr3_aa: CASNRDIDNEQFF
cdr3_nt: TGCGCCAGCAACAGGGATATTGACAATGAGCAGTTCTTC

v_call: TRBV27
d_call: -
j_call: TRBJ2-7
clone_size: -
cdr3_aa: CASSLWGGTPYEQYF
cdr3_nt: TGTGCCAGCAGTTTATGGGGCGGGACTCCTTACGAGCAGTACTTC

v_call: TRBV11-2
d_call: TRBD2
j_call: TRBJ2-7
clone_size: -
cdr3_aa: CASSLGRGSYEQYF
cdr3_nt: TGTGCCAGCAGCTTGGGGCGGGGGTCTTACGAGCAGTACTTC

v_call: TRBV9
d_call: -
j_call: TRBJ1-2
clone_size: -
cdr3_aa: CASSVDRGLYGYTF
cdr3_nt: TGTGCCAGCAGCGTAGACCGGGGACTGTATGGCTACACCTTC

v_call: TRBV28
d_call: TRBD1
j_call: TRBJ1-6
clone_size: -
cdr3_aa: CASSFLPGQRNSPLHF
cdr3_nt: TGTGCCAGCAGTTTTCTCCCGGGACAGCGGAATTCACCCCTCCACTTT

v_call: TRBV2
d_call: TRBD1
j_call: TRBJ1-1
clone_size: -
cdr3_aa: CARRQGRDTEAFF
cdr3_nt: TGTGCCAGAAGACAGGGCCGGGACACTGAAGCTTTCTTT

v_call: TRBV2
d_call: -
j_call: TRBJ1-6
clone_size: -
cdr3_aa: CASRGQGLPLHF
cdr3_nt: TGTGCCAGCAGGGGGCAGGGGTTACCCCTCCACTTT

v_call: TRBV3-1/TRBV3-2
d_call: TRBD1
j_call: TRBJ1-1
clone_size: once
cdr3_aa: CASSRTGDTEAFF
cdr3_nt: TGTGCCAGCAGCCGGACAGGAGACACTGAAGCTTTCTTT

v_call: TRBV4-1
d_call: -
j_call: TRBJ2-2
clone_size: -
cdr3_aa: CASSQEGALSTGELFF
cdr3_nt: TGCGCCAGCAGCCAAGAGGGGGCACTTTCTACCGGGGAGCTGTTTTTT

v_call: TRBV5-1
d_call: TRBD2
j_call: TRBJ2-1
clone_size: -
cdr3_aa: CASSLGLAGDEQFF
cdr3_nt: TGCGCCAGCAGCTTGGGATTAGCGGGGGATGAGCAGTTCTTC

v_call: TRBV15
d_call: -
j_call: TRBJ1-5
clone_size: -
cdr3_aa: CATSPWGQVPGPQHF
cdr3_nt: TGTGCCACCAGCCCTTGGGGGCAGGTTCCAGGGCCCCAGCATTTT

v_call: TRBV9
d_call: -
j_call: TRBJ1-3
clone_size: -
cdr3_aa: CASSYRQGNTIYF
cdr3_nt: TGTGCCAGCAGCTATAGACAGGGAAACACCATATATTTT

v_call: TRBV7-9
d_call: -
j_call: TRBJ2-7
clone_size: -
cdr3_aa: CASSWRARTSSYEQYF
cdr3_nt: TGTGCCAGCAGCTGGCGGGCGCGTACGAGCTCCTACGAGCAGTACTTC

v_call: TRBV11-2
d_call: TRBD1
j_call: TRBJ2-7
clone_size: -
cdr3_aa: CASSLVSGQGASKYF
cdr3_nt: TGTGCCAGCAGCTTAGTCTCGGGACAGGGGGCCTCGAAGTACTTC

v_call: TRBV20-1
d_call: -
j_call: TRBJ2-7
clone_size: -
cdr3_aa: CSASSSNGVVRAYEQYF
cdr3_nt: TGCAGTGCTAGTAGTTCGAACGGGGTGGTGAGGGCCTACGAGCAGTACTTC

v_call: TRBV28
d_call: -
j_call: TRBJ1-5
clone_size: -
cdr3_aa: CASSFPLRSQPQHF
cdr3_nt: TGTGCCAGCAGTTTCCCGTTACGCAGTCAGCCCCAGCATTTT

v_call: TRBV7-3
d_call: -
j_call: TRBJ1-6
clone_size: -
cdr3_aa: CASSMDGQINSPLHF
cdr3_nt: TGTGCCAGCAGCATGGACGGACAGATAAATTCACCCCTCCACTTT

v_call: TRBV4-1
d_call: TRBD2
j_call: TRBJ2-1
clone_size: -
cdr3_aa: CASSGWGGSIAGEQFF
cdr3_nt: TGCGCCAGCAGCGGCTGGGGGGGTAGCATCGCTGGTGAGCAGTTCTTC

v_call: TRBV19
d_call: -
j_call: TRBJ1-3
clone_size: -
cdr3_aa: CATSRQILGNTIYF
cdr3_nt: TGTGCCACTAGTAGACAGATCCTCGGAAACACCATATATTTT

v_call: TRBV6-5
d_call: TRBD1
j_call: TRBJ2-1
clone_size: -
cdr3_aa: CATRQGAPNEQFF
cdr3_nt: TGTGCCACTAGACAGGGGGCGCCGAATGAGCAGTTCTTC

v_call: TRBV7-3
d_call: TRBD2
j_call: TRBJ2-5
clone_size: -
cdr3_aa: CASSQGGRGSGTQYF
cdr3_nt: TGTGCCAGCAGCCAAGGAGGGCGGGGGAGTGGAACCCAGTACTTC